This TCR beta chain was identified in a study of blood T cell repertoires in COVID-19. About the research overall: Sites across the United States, Italy and Spain contributed samples from acute and convalescent COVID-19. Nucleic acid was either cDNA or gDNA, and it came from T cells, B-cell-depleted T cells, or PBMCs.

CDR3 length equals 16 residues. V gave up 4 bases and J gave up 4 bases; unmatched junction bases: 6. From germline, CDR1 is SGDLS and CDR2 YYNGEE. Participants were aged 18 to 89 years, lived in 24 US areas, and enrolled virtually. Authors' analysis steps: Amplifying reference gene primers gave estimates of nucleated cell counts. Sequenced by immunoSEQ multiplex PCR; TCRdb stores in-frame clones only, minus some. That table is the source of V, J and clone size, and D and trimming were worked out from the DNA. The sample consists of about 260,000 clones, approximately 89% of them appearing once. This receptor was identified in a woman between 40 and 50 years old with acute COVID-19. The rearrangement uses TRBV9 and TRBJ2-1, with 12 nucleotides matching TRBD2. The sample taken for sequencing was PBMCs or T cells enriched from blood (not recorded which). The CDR3 bases are TGTGCCAGCAGCACCCGGACTAGCGGGAAATACAATGAGCAGTTCTTC. Amino acids: CASSTRTSGKYNEQFF.